Each of the 4 T cell receptor beta chains below was sequenced from the same sample in a study of shared clonotypes between healthy human individuals. Repertoires were generated with immunoSEQ multiplex PCR, while TCRdb's copy carries only in-frame clones and drops some. The repertoire holds around 2.5 million clones, with approximately 93% as singletons. The specimen was naive CD4+ T cells from PBMCs. Subset denoted: CD45RA+ positively selected. The receptor source for this set is a man younger than 35 in good health. Some clones in this sample may be carry-over from other donors' samples.

This clone was counted a few times. Other DNA sequences in this sample translate to the same CDR3. The chain couples TRBV18 to TRBJ1-5; 7 bases agree with TRBD1. CDR3 length equals 14 residues. Germline V gene sequence: CDR1 KGHSH, CDR2 LQKENI. V lost 6 bases, J lost 4 bases, and 6 bases stayed unmatched. This CDR3 is CASSAGTANQPQHF. The CDR3 nucleotides read TGTGCCAGCTCCGCCGGGACAGCTAATCAGCCCCAGCATTTT.

This rearrangement joins TRBV9 to TRBJ2-7; D unclear. V lost 1 base and J 6 bases, leaving 11 bases between the germline ends. The CDR3 sequence is 13 residues long. The germline V gene has CDR1 SGDLS and CDR2 YYNGEE. CDR3 amino acids: CASSVRVVGEQYF. The CDR3 coding sequence is TGTGCCAGCAGCGTAAGGGTGGTTGGCGAGCAGTACTTC.

V gene TRBV7-3 combines with J gene TRBJ1-5; tentatively, D is TRBD1 (5 bases). There are 14 residues in the CDR3. V was pared by 8 bases and J by 5 bases, with 16 bases between. In germline, CDR1 is SGHTA, CDR2 FQGTGA. The CDR3 loop reads CASSPGPLDQPQHF. Here the CDR3 DNA reads TGTGCCAGCTCTCCAGGGCCCCTGGATCAGCCCCAGCATTTT.

The genes are TRBV29-1 and TRBJ2-1; D might be TRBD1 or TRBD2, each matching 5 bases. CDR3 length: 14 residues. V shed 3 bases and J shed 7 bases, with 16 bases lying between them. Germline CDR1 reads SQVTM; CDR2 reads ANQGSEA. In DNA form, the CDR3 reads TGCAGCGTTGATGGGCAGGACGGGGCAAATGAGCAGTTCTTC. Translating it yields CSVDGQDGANEQFF.